These 8 T cell receptor beta chains originate from one sample sequenced in a study of shared clonotypes between healthy human individuals (TCRdb year 2020). Libraries were built with the immunoSEQ multiplex PCR assay. TCRdb provides this immuneACCESS table in a form limited to in-frame rearrangements. Some clones are lacking; in checked studies, under half of them reflect an unresolved V gene, and why the rest are absent is not known. The sample has more than 1.2 million clones on record, roughly 98.5% of them singletons. The ten largest account for 0.36% of the sample. The specimen sequenced was naive CD4+ T cells sorted from blood. In light of the paper, this sample's cell subset or site label describes: CD45RA+ positively selected. The receptors stem from a man aged 30-40 years in good health.

The V and J genes are TRBV18 and TRBJ2-7; D possibly corresponds to TRBD2 (5 bases). Looked up from germline, CDR1 is KGHSH and CDR2 is LQKENI. The CDR3 runs 13 residues. The V end was cut by 5 bases, the J end by 3 bases, with 11 bases between. The CDR3 is CASSETTDYEQYF. The CDR3 DNA follows: TGTGCCAGCTCAGAGACTACAGACTACGAGCAGTACTTC.

The chain recombines TRBV6-1 with TRBJ1-4, with D unclear. Deletions cut 7 bases from V and 5 bases from J, with 5 bases between. The CDR3 sequence is 11 residues long. Germline V gene data show CDR1 as MNHNS and CDR2 as SASEGT. As DNA, the CDR3 is TGTGCCAGCACTAACAATGAAAAACTGTTTTTT. Its translation: CASTNNEKLFF.

This clone has a single count. V and J are TRBV7-2 and TRBJ2-1; TRBD2 matches 12 bases. The CDR3 length is 15 residues. Germline lookup yields CDR1 SGHTA and CDR2 FQGNSA. V was clipped by 5 bases and J by 8 bases; unmatched bases: 7. CDR3 sequence (DNA): TGTGCCAGCAGCATGACTAGCGGGAGTACCTATGAGCAGTTCTTC. Encoded protein: CASSMTSGSTYEQFF.

The rearrangement links TRBV29-1 to TRBJ1-5; D call uncertain. Per the germline V gene, CDR1 is SQVTM and CDR2 is ANQGSEA. Trimming removed 6 bases at V and 0 bases at J, with 12 bases between. The CDR3 extends over 14 amino acids. The CDR3 protein is CSVQTDLSNQPQHF. The CDR3, as DNA: TGCAGCGTGCAGACCGATCTTAGCAATCAGCCCCAGCATTTT.

The chain has TRBV25-1 and TRBJ2-1; D is perhaps TRBD1 or TRBD2 (5 bases each). The CDR3 runs 15 residues. Per germline, CDR1 MGHDK and CDR2 SYGVNS. The ends were cut back, 1 base at V and 0 bases at J, with 7 bases in the middle. The CDR3 bases are TGTGCCAGCAGTGAATGGGGGAGCTCCTACAATGAGCAGTTCTTC. This encodes CASSEWGSSYNEQFF.

This clone was seen a single time. The gene calls are TRBV11-2 and TRBJ1-5, with D unclear. The CDR3 is 13 residues long. The germline V gene encodes CDR1 SGHAT and CDR2 FQNNGV. V lost 6 bases, J lost 5 bases, and 11 bases lay in between. The CDR3 sequence is CASSVSVDQPQHF. The CDR3 coding sequence is TGTGCCAGCAGTGTGTCAGTGGATCAGCCCCAGCATTTT.

The chain joins TRBV19 to TRBJ2-7; tentative D call: TRBD1 (5 bases). Per germline, CDR1 LNHDA and CDR2 SQIVND (reference sequence). CDR3 size: 12 residues. The V end was cut by 4 bases, the J end by 5 bases, with 9 bases between. In DNA, the CDR3 is TGTGCCAGTAGTAGGACACCTAACGAGCAGTACTTC. Its translation: CASSRTPNEQYF.

The rearrangement uses TRBV7-3 and TRBJ2-1, with 9 bases identical to TRBD2. The J segment lost 4 bases and the V segment lost 0 bases, leaving 4 bases of the junction unmatched. The CDR3 totals 16 residues. The germline V gene has CDR1 SGHTA and CDR2 FQGTGA. The CDR3 sequence is CASSLTSGSLYNEQFF. The CDR3 region has the DNA TGTGCCAGCAGCTTAACTAGCGGGAGTTTATACAATGAGCAGTTCTTC.